These T cell receptor beta chains were read from a single sample in a study of blood T cell repertoires in COVID-19. Clones were read by immunoSEQ multiplex PCR, and TCRdb kept only the in-frame ones, dropping some. The sample carries over 200,000 clones, 83% recorded once. The specimen sequenced was peripheral blood. These receptors were obtained from a woman aged 40 to 50 with active or convalescent COVID-19. Both conserved end residues are part of each CDR3. The D gene is left open where the match is weak.

v_call,d_call,j_call,cdr3_aa
TRBV24-1,-,TRBJ2-2,CATSDLARGNTGELFF
TRBV6-5,TRBD1,TRBJ2-1,CASTKQGAVGNEQFF
TRBV6-5,TRBD1,TRBJ1-4,CASRRDRGEKLFF
TRBV5-1,TRBD2,TRBJ2-2,CASSLVLAVGWTGELFF
TRBV15,TRBD1,TRBJ2-7,CATSPGGEWEQYF
TRBV20-1,-,TRBJ2-1,CSASAGRTPSEQFF
TRBV2,TRBD2,TRBJ2-1,CASSEYGGRGNEQFF
TRBV7-2,TRBD2,TRBJ2-7,CASSFPSGGVEEQYF
TRBV11-2,TRBD1,TRBJ1-5,CASSYDRGQPQHF
TRBV11-2,-,TRBJ1-4,CASSLQAFNEKLFF
TRBV3-1/TRBV3-2,-,TRBJ1-1,CASSQVGGTEAFF
TRBV11-3,TRBD2,TRBJ2-5,CASSTGGLAGFGETQYF
TRBV7-8,-,TRBJ2-2,CASSFEGSLGTGELFF
TRBV29-1,-,TRBJ1-2,CSVGLDGYTF
TRBV11-2,TRBD2,TRBJ2-7,CASSLVRLAPRGEQYF
TRBV19,-,TRBJ2-3,CASMGQRLVETDTQYF
TRBV7-9,-,TRBJ1-1,CASSFREGTEAFF
TRBV28,-,TRBJ2-7,CASSLTGYEQYF
TRBV2,TRBD2,TRBJ2-1,CASRPRTSGGYNEQFF
TRBV19,-,TRBJ1-4,CASSMGRQATNEKLFF
TRBV29-1,-,TRBJ2-7,CSVGRTRSEQYF
TRBV28,TRBD2,TRBJ2-1,CASSSRGVPYNEQFF
TRBV11-1,TRBD1,TRBJ1-5,CASSAHRTGPNQPQHF
TRBV30,-,TRBJ2-1,CAWRENPGEQFF
TRBV19,-,TRBJ1-3,CASSVRTALSSGNTIYF
TRBV5-4,TRBD2,TRBJ2-5,CASSLGLAGGPETQYF
TRBV11-2,TRBD1,TRBJ2-7,CASSSGQGFYEQYF
TRBV18,TRBD1,TRBJ1-2,CASSPTGDSNYGYTF
TRBV5-1,-,TRBJ2-2,CASSLVRAAGELFF
TRBV19,TRBD1,TRBJ2-7,CASRWTGSYEQYF
TRBV7-5,-,TRBJ1-5,CARRQPPRTGGRGSNQPQHF
TRBV11-3,TRBD2,TRBJ2-1,CASSWGGYNEQFF
TRBV3-1/TRBV3-2,TRBD2,TRBJ2-5,CASSQAGLLQETQYF
TRBV7-9,TRBD1,TRBJ2-2,CASIKNRGGDTGELFF
TRBV19,-,TRBJ1-5,CASSQIPHPSILQPQHF
TRBV5-1,TRBD2,TRBJ2-5,CASSGSGLAGVDETQYF
TRBV11-1,TRBD1,TRBJ2-7,CASSLLGQGGHEQYF
TRBV6-4,TRBD1,TRBJ1-2,CASSADRTAGGYTF
TRBV2,-,TRBJ1-1,CASTAGWNTEAFF
TRBV24-1,TRBD2,TRBJ2-1,CATSDYGIAGGLFSYNEQFF
TRBV12-3/TRBV12-4,TRBD2,TRBJ2-4,CASSLGGENIQYF
TRBV30,-,TRBJ1-5,CAWSAVGGNQPQHF
TRBV5-6,-,TRBJ1-5,CASSLGGGGQPQHF
TRBV7-9,-,TRBJ1-3,CASSPFGGPSSGNTIYF
TRBV2,-,TRBJ2-5,CARKPLGRETQYF
TRBV19,-,TRBJ1-3,CASTRWGFTGSGNTIYF
TRBV6-5,TRBD1,TRBJ1-1,CASSYSGGTGNTEAFF
TRBV30,TRBD1,TRBJ1-2,CAWSVGEGAYGYTF
TRBV3-1/TRBV3-2,TRBD1,TRBJ2-7,CASSQGSGTGHYF
TRBV29-1,-,TRBJ1-2,CSVDRTAYGYTF
TRBV28,-,TRBJ1-1,CASSTEAVAENTEAFF
TRBV14,-,TRBJ2-3,CASSQDPPRGGEDTQYF
TRBV10-3,-,TRBJ1-6,CAISENPELSPLHF
TRBV6-5,-,TRBJ1-3,CASSRESAGNTIYF
TRBV6-6,TRBD1,TRBJ2-2,CASSGGQGRAGELFF